The rows below give T cell receptor beta chains drawn from one sample of a study of T cell repertoires in cytomegalovirus infection. TCRdb processed the reads anew with MiXCR; each CDR3 protein has one entry. The sample contains about 740,000 distinct CDR3 sequences, 35% to 40% of which appear only once. Specimen: PBMCs. The origin of the receptors is a human donor in good health (CMV status not recorded). Some clones in this sample may be carry-over from other donors' samples. The CDR3 runs from the conserved cysteine through the conserved F or W. D genes are given only for firm matches. Some rows have no size entry. The others give once, few or many, or a class for an expanded clone.

-	-	TRBJ1-2	TRBV4-3	TGCGCCAGCAGCATTTTTTTTGAGGGGGAAGACTATGGCTACACCTTC	CASSIFFEGEDYGYTF
-	few	TRBJ1-2	TRBV7-3	TGTGCCAGCAGGGGCAGTGTTGGCTACACCTTC	CASRGSVGYTF
-	-	TRBJ1-2	TRBV12-5	TGTGCTAGTGGTTTGAGCACGGCGTCGTATGGGCAGGCTAACTATGGCTACACCTTC	CASGLSTASYGQANYGYTF
TRBD2	-	TRBJ2-2	TRBV7-2	TGTGCCAGCAGCTCCCGCGGGGGCACCGGGGAGCTGTTTTTT	CASSSRGGTGELFF
TRBD1	-	TRBJ2-2	TRBV28	TGTGCCAGCAGCGGATACAGGGGGATGCCCGGGGAGCTGTTTTTT	CASSGYRGMPGELFF
TRBD2	-	TRBJ2-2	TRBV5-1	TGCGCCAGCAGCTTGGCGCTAGCGGCGAACACCGGGGAGCTGTTTTTT	CASSLALAANTGELFF
TRBD1	few	TRBJ2-3	TRBV28	TGTGCCAGCAGTCCCCCGGGACAGCCCACAGATACGCAGTATTTT	CASSPPGQPTDTQYF
-	-	TRBJ2-3	TRBV5-1	TGCGCCAGCAGCTTAGCGGCAGACACAGATACGCAGTATTTT	CASSLAADTDTQYF
-	-	TRBJ1-6	TRBV9	TGTGCCAGCAGCGTCACTAGGGGCATAGGAGATTCACCCCTCCACTTT	CASSVTRGIGDSPLHF
-	-	TRBJ1-5	TRBV4-1	TGCGCCAGCAGTCAGTCCCTTGGGCAGCCCCAGCATTTT	CASSQSLGQPQHF
-	-	TRBJ2-1	TRBV7-9	TGTGCCAGCAGCAGGGACGGGCACAATGAGCAGTTCTTC	CASSRDGHNEQFF
TRBD2	few	TRBJ2-3	TRBV5-1	TGCGCCAGCAGCTACGGGCGTGGACTAGCGGGAGGCACAGATACGCAGTATTTT	CASSYGRGLAGGTDTQYF
-	many	TRBJ1-2	TRBV7-2	TGTGCCAGCAGCTTAACGGCCCTCATCTATGGCTACACCTTC	CASSLTALIYGYTF
-	few	TRBJ2-3	TRBV6-2/TRBV6-3	TGTGCCAGCAGTTACCGGGACATTCGCACAGATACGCAGTATTTT	CASSYRDIRTDTQYF
TRBD2	many	TRBJ2-7	TRBV7-8	TGTGCCAGCAGCTTATCTAGCGGCGACGAGCAGTACTTC	CASSLSSGDEQYF
-	-	TRBJ1-4	TRBV10-3	TGTGCCATCAGTGAGAGGGAGGCCGGGCTGAATGAAAAACTGTTTTTT	CAISEREAGLNEKLFF
-	-	TRBJ1-1	TRBV10-3	TGTGACATCAGTGAGTCAGGGTATGGTGAAGCTTTCTTT	CDISESGYGEAFF
-	few	TRBJ2-5	TRBV7-9	TGTGCCAGCAGCTTCGGCCTACCCCAGTACTTC	CASSFGLPQYF
TRBD2	-	TRBJ2-5	TRBV2	TGTGCCAGCAGTGAATTGGGTAGCGGGAGGGTGTCCCAAGAGACCCAGTACTTC	CASSELGSGRVSQETQYF
-	-	TRBJ2-1	TRBV12-3/TRBV12-4	TGTGCCAGCAGACACCCGGGGAGCTACAATGAGCAGTTCTTC	CASRHPGSYNEQFF
TRBD2	few	TRBJ2-5	TRBV6-1	TGTGCCAGCAGTGAAGGTAGCCTAGCGGGAGGGTTAAAGACCCAGTACTTC	CASSEGSLAGGLKTQYF
-	-	TRBJ2-2	TRBV12-3/TRBV12-4	TGTGCCAGCATCACCTTTACCGGGGAGCTGTTTTTT	CASITFTGELFF
-	-	TRBJ2-5	TRBV19	TGTGCCAGTGGGGGGCACCAAGAGACCCAGTACTTC	CASGGHQETQYF
TRBD1	-	TRBJ1-1	TRBV6-6	TGTGCCAGCAGATGGGACAGACAGAACACTGAAGCTTTCTTT	CASRWDRQNTEAFF
TRBD1	many	TRBJ1-1	TRBV7-2	TGTGCCAGCAGCTTAGGCAGGGGGCGCATGTCGGGGACTGAAGCTTTCTTT	CASSLGRGRMSGTEAFF
-	few	TRBJ1-4	TRBV2	TGTGCCAGCACTCAGCAAGGGAAGGGAGAAAAACTGTTTTTT	CASTQQGKGEKLFF
TRBD1	few	TRBJ2-7	TRBV7-8	TGTGCCAGCAGCCCGCCACAGGGGGCTCAATCCTACGAGCAGTACTTC	CASSPPQGAQSYEQYF
-	-	TRBJ1-1	TRBV12-3/TRBV12-4	TGTGCCAGCAGTGGGAGGACATATGTGAAAGCTTTCTTT	CASSGRTYVKAFF
TRBD2	few	TRBJ2-3	TRBV7-2	TGTGCCAGCAGCCTTAACCCCCGGCCAGCGGGAGCATCCTCTAGCACAGATACGCAGTATTTT	CASSLNPRPAGASSSTDTQYF
-	-	TRBJ1-5	TRBV7-2	TGTTCCAGCAGCCTGGGACGGCCTATCAATCAGCCCCAGCATTTT	CSSSLGRPINQPQHF
TRBD1	-	TRBJ1-1	TRBV30	TGTGCCTGGGACAGGGGCGAAGCTTTCTTT	CAWDRGEAFF
TRBD1	-	TRBJ1-3	TRBV5-6	TGTGCCAGCAGCTACAATGGGGGACGCAGGGGGTTCTCTGGAAACACCATATATTTT	CASSYNGGRRGFSGNTIYF
TRBD1	-	TRBJ2-5	TRBV19	TGTGCCAGTATTACCTTACACCGGGACAGGGTTCGACAAGAGACCCAGTACTTC	CASITLHRDRVRQETQYF
-	many	TRBJ2-6	TRBV7-6	TGTGCCAGCAGCTTAGCGGGTTGGAGCTCTGGGGCCAACGTCCTGACTTTC	CASSLAGWSSGANVLTF
TRBD2	few	TRBJ2-5	TRBV9	TGTGCCAGCAGCGTAGGTCTGAGCGGGGGGGAAGAGACCCAGTACTTC	CASSVGLSGGEETQYF
TRBD1	-	TRBJ1-1	TRBV7-8	TGTGCCAGCAACGTTGACAGGGTGAACACTGAAGCTTTCTTT	CASNVDRVNTEAFF
-	-	TRBJ2-3	TRBV7-8	TGTGCCAGCAGCCCAAAGGCCCGGGCCCACACAGATACGCAGTATTTT	CASSPKARAHTDTQYF
TRBD2	-	TRBJ2-1	TRBV4-2	TGTGCCAGCAGCCAAGATCTGGGACTAGCGGGGGCTAATGAGCAGTTCTTC	CASSQDLGLAGANEQFF
-	-	TRBJ1-3	TRBV12-3/TRBV12-4	TGTGCCAGCAGTTTCCGGGGGGCGCATGGAAACACCATATATTTT	CASSFRGAHGNTIYF
-	-	TRBJ1-2	TRBV6-5	TGTGCCAGCAGTTACGTAGGGCTCTATGGCTACACCTTC	CASSYVGLYGYTF